The 9 T cell receptor beta chains presented below share a single source sample, sequenced in a study of blood T cells in healthy people across ages. For the second PCR, which ran for about 7 to 11 cycles, a sample-barcoded 5' primer and a J-beta primer mix were used. From the 5' RACE reads, TCRdb called clonotypes with MiXCR, one entry per CDR3 protein. Of some 1.5 million distinct CDR3 sequences listed, about 30% were seen once; the top ten hold about 7.7%. The material sequenced was blood. All receptors come from a woman under 40 in good health.

This chain connects TRBV19 to TRBJ1-2, with unresolved D. Trimming left V 7 bases short and J 1 base short, with 10 bases between. The CDR3 contains 13 residues. The germline V gene has CDR1 LNHDA and CDR2 SQIVND (reference sequence). The DNA for the CDR3 is TGTGCCAGTACGGCAGCCAGTAACTATGGCTACACCTTC. Its translation: CASTAASNYGYTF.

V usage is TRBV20-1 and J usage is TRBJ2-7, with 12 bases aligning to TRBD2. The CDR3 has 15 amino acids. The V gene end was trimmed by 2 bases and the J gene end by 5 bases; junction bases not matched to a gene: 7. The germline V gene has CDR1 DFQATT and CDR2 SNEGSKA (reference sequence). The CDR3: CSARPLAGGPNEQYF. As DNA, the CDR3 is TGCAGTGCTAGACCCCTAGCGGGAGGGCCAAACGAGCAGTACTTC.

This clonotype was counted at least ten times. The chain joins TRBV12-3 or TRBV12-4 to TRBJ1-6; D not certain. The V end was cut by 4 bases, the J end by 10 bases, with 8 bases between. The CDR3 is 12 residues long. The CDR3: CASSSEGSPLHF. For the CDR3, the DNA is TGTGCCAGCAGTTCCGAAGGGTCACCCCTCCACTTT.

The chain uses TRBV28 and TRBJ2-4, with D unresolved. The CDR3 loop spans 15 amino acids. Germline loops: CDR1 MDHEN, CDR2 SYDVKM. The V end lost 7 bases, the J end lost 1 base, and 14 bases lay between the germline ends. The CDR3: CASNQWGGAKNIQYF. The DNA for the CDR3 is TGTGCCAGCAACCAGTGGGGTGGGGCCAAAAACATTCAGTACTTC.

This clonotype was seen more than once but under ten times. The J gene is TRBJ2-7, the V gene TRBV18; a weak D match, TRBD1 (5 bases). CDR3 length: 14 amino acids. Deletions cut 2 bases from V and 5 bases from J, with 13 bases between. Germline CDR1 is KGHSH and CDR2 is LQKENI. The CDR3 protein is CASSPGATEDEQYF. DNA for the CDR3: TGTGCCAGCTCACCAGGAGCGACAGAGGACGAGCAGTACTTC.

The genes are TRBV6-1 and TRBJ1-5; possibly TRBD1 for D (5 bases). Deletions cut 7 bases from V and 6 bases from J, with 13 bases between. CDR3 length equals 13 residues. Germline CDR1 reads MNHNS; CDR2 reads SASEGT. Here the CDR3 reads CASTRGVFQPQHF. The CDR3, as DNA: TGTGCCAGCACCCGGGGGGTATTTCAGCCCCAGCATTTT.

The chain carries TRBV5-1 and TRBJ2-3, with unresolved D. The germline CDR1 and CDR2 sequences are SGHRS and YFSETQ. V lost 7 bases and J lost 4, with 19 bases in between. The CDR3 extends over 15 amino acids. For the CDR3, the DNA is TGCGCCAGCTCCTTGGGGTCTAGTTGGTCAGATACGCAGTATTTT. This gives the protein CASSLGSSWSDTQYF.

This clonotype was counted many times. J is TRBJ2-7 and V is TRBV5-1; weak D call: TRBD2 (5 bases). The CDR3 spans 15 residues. From germline, CDR1 is SGHRS and CDR2 YFSETQ. V was trimmed by 2 bases and J by 2 bases, leaving 14 bases between them. The CDR3: CASSFRGGGPYEQYF. The CDR3 bases are TGCGCCAGCAGCTTCAGAGGCGGAGGCCCCTACGAGCAGTACTTC.

This clonotype was counted at least ten times. The J gene is TRBJ2-4, the V gene TRBV7-2; D not resolved. The CDR3 has 17 amino acids. CDR1 and CDR2 (germline): SGHTA, FQGNSA. Trimming took off 1 base at V and 0 bases at J, with 13 bases between the two ends. CDR3 bases: TGTGCCAGCAGCTTAGATTTTTCAGCTTTAGCCAAAAACATTCAGTACTTC. It yields the protein CASSLDFSALAKNIQYF. Based on the CDR3 plus reference TRBV7-2 and TRBJ2-4, the full variable domain is GAGVSQSPSNKVTEKGKDVELRCDPISGHTALYWYRQSLGQGLEFLIYFQGNSAPDKSGLPSDRFSAERTGGSVSTLTIQRTQQEDSAVYLCASSLDFSALAKNIQYFGAGTRLSVL.